One sample yielded the 8 T cell receptor beta chains listed below, sequenced in a study of blood T cell repertoires in COVID-19. This table comes from immunoSEQ multiplex PCR, and its TCRdb copy is limited to in-frame clones, with some not included. The data contain approximately 37,000 clones, around nine tenths of them singletons. The specimen sequenced was peripheral blood. Every receptor here comes from a woman in her sixties or seventies with acute or convalescent COVID-19.

The chain is built from TRBV3-1 (or the pseudogene TRBV3-2) and TRBJ1-4, with 10 bases matching TRBD1. The CDR3 has 18 amino acids. V gave up 1 base and J gave up 2 bases; unmatched junction bases: 7. Germline loops: CDR1 LGHDT, CDR2 YNNKEL (reference sequence). CDR3 in DNA: TGTGCCAGCAGCCAAGGCACCGGACAGGGGGGGACTAATGAAAAACTGTTTTTT. Protein: CASSQGTGQGGTNEKLFF.

The V and J genes are TRBV29-1 and TRBJ2-2; D is perhaps TRBD2 (6 bases). This CDR3 contains 15 residues. Germline-derived CDR1 and CDR2 are SQVTM and ANQGSEA. Trimming removed 6 bases from V and 0 bases from J, with 14 bases in between. The CDR3 spells CSVGGWQTNTGELFF. In nucleotides, the CDR3 is TGCAGCGTCGGAGGGTGGCAGACGAACACCGGGGAGCTGTTTTTT.

V and J are TRBV5-1 and TRBJ2-2, with 10 nucleotides matching TRBD1. Unmatched junction bases numbered 4, after V lost 5 bases and J lost 3 bases. The germline V gene encodes CDR1 SGHRS and CDR2 YFSETQ. There are 15 residues in the CDR3. The CDR3 DNA follows: TGCGCCAGCAGATCGGGACAGGGGTACACCGGGGAGCTGTTTTTT. Protein: CASRSGQGYTGELFF. The entire variable domain, with the rest obtained from reference TRBV5-1 and TRBJ2-2, is as follows: KAGVTQTPRYLIKTRGQQVTLSCSPISGHRSVSWYQQTPGQGLQFLFEYFSETQRNKGNFPGRFSGRQFSNSRSEMNVSTLELGDSALYLCASRSGQGYTGELFFGEGSRLTVL.

The sample holds one count of this clone. This sequence joins TRBV10-3 and TRBJ2-2; the match to TRBD2 covers 14 bases. Germline CDR1 ENHRY, CDR2 SYGVKD. CDR3 length: 16 residues. Trimming cost V 2 bases and J 7 bases; bases outside gene matches: 3. The CDR3 sequence: CAISEKGTSGSGELFF. The CDR3 region has the DNA TGTGCCATCAGTGAGAAGGGGACTAGCGGGAGCGGGGAGCTGTTTTTT.

This chain connects TRBV10-3 to TRBJ1-3, with D unresolved. Looked up from germline, CDR1 is ENHRY and CDR2 is SYGVKD. Trimming took 2 bases from V and 0 from J, leaving 5 bases between them. The length of the CDR3 is 14 residues. CDR3 sequence: CAISEAGSGNTIYF. DNA for the CDR3: TGTGCCATCAGTGAGGCCGGCTCTGGAAACACCATATATTTT.

This chain uses TRBV20-1 with TRBJ2-3; 9 nucleotides agree with TRBD2. The germline CDR1 and CDR2 sequences are DFQATT and SNEGSKA (reference sequence). With V trimmed by 3 bases and J by 2 bases, 3 bases remained unmatched. The CDR3 is made up of 14 amino acids. The CDR3: CSASRTSATDTQYF. The CDR3 coding sequence is TGCAGTGCTAGTCGGACTAGCGCCACAGATACGCAGTATTTT.

V is TRBV10-3 and J is TRBJ2-5, with TRBD2 identical over 8 bases. Looked up from germline, CDR1 is ENHRY and CDR2 is SYGVKD. Trimming at V came to 6 bases and at J to 3 bases, leaving 9 bases not matched to a gene. The CDR3 is 15 amino acids. In nucleotides, the CDR3 is TGTGCCATCAGACAGCGGGGGTCCCTGGAAGAGACCCAGTACTTC. It is translated as CAIRQRGSLEETQYF.

In this sample, this clone turned up once. This chain connects TRBV7-2 to TRBJ2-1; 7 positions agree with TRBD1. CDR3 size: 13 residues. The germline gives CDR1 SGHTA, CDR2 FQGNSA. V gave up 5 bases and J gave up 8 bases; unmatched junction bases: 6. This CDR3 reads CASSKDRLDEQFF. DNA of the CDR3: TGTGCCAGCAGCAAGGACAGGCTCGATGAGCAGTTCTTC.